This T cell receptor (beta chain) was observed in a study of T cell responses to AZD1222 COVID-19 vaccine. Germline values: CDR1 SGHDT, CDR2 YYEEEE. Trimming stripped 4 bases from V and 1 base from J, with 14 bases between. The CDR3 is made up of 15 amino acids. Profiled with immunoSEQ multiplex PCR; TCRdb holds only in-frame clones, not every one. The sample holds 94,000 or so clones; 80% to 90% are singletons and the top ten take roughly 1.7%. The sequence was collected from an adult in good health. The V call is TRBV5-6, the J call TRBJ1-1; D might be TRBD1 (5 bases). The source material was peripheral blood, sampled on day 0 of AZD1222 vaccination. The CDR3 protein is CASSLSRGWNTEAFF. In nucleotides, the CDR3 is TGTGCCAGCAGCCTGTCCCGGGGGTGGAACACTGAAGCTTTCTTT.